This T cell receptor beta chain was sequenced in a study of metastatic and nonmetastatic thyroid tumors. Among the patients, none had received any treatment before thyroid surgery. TCRdb reprocessed the PCR reads via MiXCR. The sample lists 42,000 or so clones, about 19% occurring once. This clone was detected ten times or more. Germline CDR1 reads KGHDR; CDR2 reads SFDVKD. The length of the CDR3 is 15 residues. The V gene end was trimmed by 9 bases and the J gene end by 5 bases; junction bases not matched to a gene: 10. Specimen: tumor tissue. The chain employs TRBV24-1 and TRBJ2-3, with 10 nucleotides matching TRBD2. This receptor was obtained from a female donor with papillary thyroid cancer or a benign thyroid nodule (not recorded which). Some clones in this sample may be carry-over from other donors' samples. For the CDR3, the DNA is TGTGCCACCCAAAGAGCGGGGGGGTTGCTAGATACGCAGTATTTT. This encodes CATQRAGGLLDTQYF.